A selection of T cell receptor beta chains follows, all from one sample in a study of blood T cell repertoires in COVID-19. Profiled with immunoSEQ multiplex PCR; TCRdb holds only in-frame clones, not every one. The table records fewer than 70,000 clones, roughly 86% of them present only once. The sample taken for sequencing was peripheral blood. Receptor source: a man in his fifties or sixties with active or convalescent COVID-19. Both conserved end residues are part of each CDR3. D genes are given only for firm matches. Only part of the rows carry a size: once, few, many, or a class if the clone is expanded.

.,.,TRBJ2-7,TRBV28,CASSPPGEDYEQYF,TGTGCCAGCAGTCCCCCGGGGGAGGACTACGAGCAGTACTTC
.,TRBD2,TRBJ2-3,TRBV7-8,CATRGQREFSPDTQYF,TGTGCCACGAGGGGCCAGCGGGAGTTTTCCCCAGATACGCAGTATTTT
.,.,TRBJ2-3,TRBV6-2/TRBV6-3,CASSYPGASTDTQYF,TGTGCCAGCAGTTACCCCGGAGCTAGCACAGATACGCAGTATTTT
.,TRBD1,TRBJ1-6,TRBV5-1,CASTLRTGGYNSPLHF,TGCGCCAGCACCCTCCGGACAGGGGGCTATAATTCACCCCTCCACTTT
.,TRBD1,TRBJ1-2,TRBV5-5,CASSTGTGGIYGYTF,TGTGCCAGCAGCACCGGGACAGGAGGGATCTATGGCTACACCTTC
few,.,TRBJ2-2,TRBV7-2,CASSLRERGTGELFF,TGTGCCAGCAGCTTACGGGAGAGGGGCACCGGGGAGCTGTTTTTT
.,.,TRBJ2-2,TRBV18,CASSPAARDTGELFF,TGTGCCAGCTCACCAGCGGCTAGAGACACCGGGGAGCTGTTTTTT
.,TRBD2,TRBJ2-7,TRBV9,CASSPRDYTYEQYF,TGTGCCAGCAGCCCCCGGGACTATACCTACGAGCAGTACTTC
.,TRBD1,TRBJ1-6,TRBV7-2,CASSLMAGGRGSPLHF,TGTGCCAGCAGCTTAATGGCAGGGGGCCGCGGTTCACCCCTCCACTTT
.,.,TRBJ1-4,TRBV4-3,CASSQDHMGRTNEKLFF,TGCGCCAGCAGCCAAGACCATATGGGGAGGACTAATGAAAAACTGTTTTTT
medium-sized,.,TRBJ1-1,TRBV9,CASSPRLQGRAFF,TGTGCCAGCAGCCCAAGGCTACAGGGTCGGGCTTTCTTT
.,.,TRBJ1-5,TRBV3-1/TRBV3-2,CASSNRDNQPQHF,TGTGCCAGCAGCAACAGGGATAATCAGCCCCAGCATTTT
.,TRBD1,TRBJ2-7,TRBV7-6,CASSLVGTGGYEQYF,TGTGCCAGCAGCTTAGTCGGGACAGGGGGCTACGAGCAGTACTTC
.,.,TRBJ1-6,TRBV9,CASSVATGGVAYRNSPLHF,TGTGCCAGCAGCGTAGCTACGGGAGGGGTCGCCTATAGGAATTCACCCCTCCACTTT
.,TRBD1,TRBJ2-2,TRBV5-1,CASSSGDRDAGELFF,TGCGCCAGCAGCTCGGGCGACAGGGACGCCGGGGAGCTGTTTTTT
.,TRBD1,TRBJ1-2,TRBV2,CASGRTGSNYGYTF,TGTGCCAGCGGACGGACAGGATCTAACTATGGCTACACCTTC
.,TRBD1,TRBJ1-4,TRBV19,CASTEGARRPGEKLFF,TGTGCCAGTACGGAGGGGGCCCGTCGTCCTGGTGAAAAACTGTTTTTT
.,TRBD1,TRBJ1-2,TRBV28,CASSPESRGARGGYTF,TGTGCCAGCAGCCCCGAATCCAGGGGGGCCCGGGGTGGCTACACCTTC
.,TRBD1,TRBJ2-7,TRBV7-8,CASSFTPRTGSLEQYF,TGTGCCAGCAGCTTCACGCCCAGGACAGGGTCCCTCGAGCAGTACTTC
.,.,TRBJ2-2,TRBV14,CASSQVRGGTGELFF,TGTGCCAGCAGCCAAGTCAGGGGCGGCACCGGGGAGCTGTTTTTT
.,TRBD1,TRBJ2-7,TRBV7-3,CASSQGQGRYEQYF,TGTGCCAGCAGCCAAGGACAGGGACGGTACGAGCAGTACTTC
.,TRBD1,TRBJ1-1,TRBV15,CATSRDQGARYTEAFF,TGTGCCACCAGCAGAGATCAGGGGGCGCGGTACACTGAAGCTTTCTTT
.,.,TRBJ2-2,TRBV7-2,CASSLVSGGGLNTGELFF,TGTGCCAGCAGCTTAGTTAGTGGGGGCGGGCTTAACACCGGGGAGCTGTTTTTT
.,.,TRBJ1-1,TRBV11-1,CASSLAGRETEEAFF,TGTGCCAGCAGCTTAGCGGGCAGGGAAACCGAAGAAGCTTTCTTT
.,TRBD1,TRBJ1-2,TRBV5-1,CATRRDSTNYGYTF,TGCGCCACACGGCGGGACAGTACTAACTATGGCTACACCTTC
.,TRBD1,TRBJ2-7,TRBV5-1,CASSSDRVKEQYF,TGCGCCAGCAGTTCAGACAGGGTGAAGGAGCAGTACTTC
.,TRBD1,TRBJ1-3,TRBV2,CASKQGVKDSGNTIYF,TGTGCCAGCAAGCAGGGGGTAAAGGACTCTGGAAACACCATATATTTT
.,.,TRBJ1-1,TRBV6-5,CASSRELNTEAFF,TGTGCCAGCTCTAGGGAGCTGAACACTGAAGCTTTCTTT
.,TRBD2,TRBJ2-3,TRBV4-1,CASRAGGGTDTQYF,TGCGCCAGCCGAGCGGGAGGTGGAACAGATACGCAGTATTTT
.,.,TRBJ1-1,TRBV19,CASSIRTETEAFF,TGTGCCAGTAGTATTCGGACAGAGACTGAAGCTTTCTTT